The T cell receptor (beta chain) under discussion was sequenced for a study of naive and memory T cell subsets. Study-wide findings and caveats: Diversity fell and Gini index rose from naive through CM, EM, EMRA. Between naive and memory subsets, TCR abundance power law exponents differed.

An equimolar mix of two oligonucleotides served as the beta constant-region primer for TRBC1 and TRBC2. Nested alpha and beta constant-region primers with the SP2 primer drove four PCR rounds on ligated cDNA. Each CDR3 protein is one row after TCRdb ran MiXCR on the UMI-ligation and nested PCR reads. The sample yields approximately 31,000 distinct CDR3 sequences, around 20% seen once. Regarding this clonotype: The antigen is unknown.

The sample comprised effector memory CD4+ T cells from blood. Documented subset: effector memory, CD45RA- CD27-. The TCR was taken from a human donor in good health.

The CDR3, as DNA: TGTGCCACCTCGGGGACTAGCGGGATGAGCTGGGGCACCGGGGAGCTGTTTTTT. It encodes CATSGTSGMSWGTGELFF. The chain joins TRBV10-3 to TRBJ2-2, with 13 nucleotides matching TRBD2. V dropped 10 bases and J dropped 4; count of bases not matched to a gene: 15. Germline CDR1 ENHRY, CDR2 SYGVKD. The CDR3 runs to 18 residues.